The next 15 T cell receptor beta chains were all read from a single sample in a study of TIL therapy for anti-PD-1-resistant metastatic lung cancer (dated by TCRdb to about 2021). TCR beta CDR3 regions were amplified from genomic DNA with the immunoSEQ v3 hsTCRB kit using bias-controlled multiplex PCR. TCRdb took this table from immuneACCESS and kept in-frame rearrangements with V and J called. Such tables lack part of the clones; where checked against another copy, unresolved V genes explain under half of the gap, and the rest is unexplained. This sample has 16,000 or so clones in its table, and 65% to 75% of those were observed once. About 34% of the sample goes to the ten largest clones. Reading the label with the study, this specimen's time point is: pre-treatment sample, taken before nivolumab and TIL therapy. The sample in question was blood, obtained at baseline. These receptors were collected from a person aged 25 to 80 with non-small cell lung cancer.

This chain connects TRBV11-1 to TRBJ2-5; D possibly corresponds to TRBD2 (5 bases). V shed 6 bases and J shed 4 bases, with 18 bases lying between them. This CDR3 is 15 amino acids long. Per germline, CDR1 SGHAT and CDR2 FQDESV (reference sequence). In DNA, the CDR3 is TGTGCCAGCAGGGGTTTGGAGGCACCGAGAGAGACCCAGTACTTC. Translating gives CASRGLEAPRETQYF.

The J gene is TRBJ2-5, the V gene TRBV13; D gene unclear. Trimming stripped 2 bases from V and 0 bases from J, with 7 bases between. The CDR3 has 14 residues. CDR1 PRHDT and CDR2 FYEKMQ come from the germline V gene (reference sequence). The DNA for the CDR3 is TGTGCCAGCAGCTTACTGGGAAACCAAGAGACCCAGTACTTC. Protein product: CASSLLGNQETQYF.

This sequence joins TRBV6-5 and TRBJ1-1; no firm D call. Trimming removed 0 bases at V and 2 bases at J, with 10 bases between. Germline V CDR1 and CDR2: MNHEY, SVGAGI. The CDR3 extends over 15 amino acids. DNA of the CDR3: TGTGCCAGCAGTTACTCTTGGGCAGATAACACTGAAGCTTTCTTT. Translating it yields CASSYSWADNTEAFF.

There are a few counts of this clone. The chain couples TRBV6-6 to TRBJ1-1, with a tentative D call TRBD1 (5 bases). Looked up from germline, CDR1 is MNHNY and CDR2 is SVGAGI (reference sequence). V lost 8 bases and J lost 0, with 10 bases in between. CDR3 length equals 13 residues. The CDR3 nucleotides read TGTGCCAGCTCCATGACAGTGAACACTGAAGCTTTCTTT. This codes for CASSMTVNTEAFF.

This clone was counted a single time. This chain links TRBV4-1 with TRBJ1-3, with TRBD1 as a possible D gene (5 bases). The CDR3 covers 17 residues. V was trimmed by 1 base and J by 4 bases, leaving 17 bases between them. Per germline, CDR1 MGHRA and CDR2 YSYEKL. The CDR3 DNA reads TGCGCCAGCAGCCAAGGACCCCGAGGGGCGGCCGGAAACACCATATATTTT. It is translated as CASSQGPRGAAGNTIYF.

In the case of this clone: One junction end does not reproduce the germline sequence, and a read error may be involved. The CDR3 DNA follows: TGTGCCTGGAGAAGGGGTAGCGATCAGCCCCAGCATTTT. Translating gives CAWRRGSDQPQHF. The J gene is TRBJ1-5, the V gene TRBV30; the D gene is possibly TRBD1 (5 bases). CDR3 length: 13 amino acids. Germline V gives CDR1 GTSNPN, CDR2 SVGIG (reference sequence).

The rearrangement uses TRBV2 and TRBJ2-5; 8 bases are shared with TRBD2. The DNA end favors TRBJ2-7, so the J call may be wrong. The CDR3 contains 13 residues. CDR1 SNHLY and CDR2 FYNNEI come from the germline V gene. CDR3 bases: TGTGCCATTAGGCGGGGGGTCGCCTACGAGCAGTACTTC. The encoded protein is CAIRRGVAYEQYF.

The chain employs TRBV7-3 and TRBJ2-1; 7 positions match TRBD2. CDR1 is SGHTA, CDR2 FQGTGA, per germline. Trimming cost V 1 base and J 4 bases; bases outside gene matches: 4. The CDR3 sequence is 15 residues long. The CDR3 DNA reads as TGTGCCAGCAGCTTAATGGGGGGGATGTACAATGAGCAGTTCTTC. It translates to CASSLMGGMYNEQFF.

This clone was detected once. The chain couples TRBV29-1 to TRBJ2-7; D gene ambiguous. The CDR3 totals 10 residues. Trimming removed 1 base at V and 4 bases at J, with 2 bases between. Germline V gene sequence: CDR1 SQVTM, CDR2 ANQGSEA. The CDR3 DNA reads TGCAGCGTTGAAGGGTACGAGCAGTACTTC. Its protein product is CSVEGYEQYF.

The rearrangement joins TRBV2 to TRBJ2-7; TRBD1 or TRBD2 may be the D gene (6 bases each). V lost 7 bases to trimming and J lost 2 bases, with 18 bases between them. Germline V gene sequence: CDR1 SNHLY, CDR2 FYNNEI. This CDR3 is built from 15 residues. CDR3 in DNA: TGTGCCAGCATTCTCCGGGGGACACCAACCTACGAGCAGTACTTC. This translates into CASILRGTPTYEQYF.

This clone showed up just a few times. The chain links TRBV19 to TRBJ1-5; perhaps TRBD1 as D (5 bases). The V gene lost 8 bases and the J gene lost 6 bases, with 20 bases spanning the gap. In germline, CDR1 is LNHDA, CDR2 SQIVND (reference sequence). CDR3 length equals 15 residues. The CDR3 sequence is CASGRSGTAVQPQHF. CDR3 in DNA: TGTGCCAGTGGTCGGTCTGGGACGGCGGTTCAGCCCCAGCATTTT.

The table lists this clone with a few counts. The genes are TRBV4-1 and TRBJ1-5; a possible D gene is TRBD1 (6 bases). The CDR3 totals 14 residues. V was shortened by 4 bases and J by 2 bases, with 9 bases between the two germline ends. Germline CDR1 and CDR2: MGHRA and YSYEKL. The CDR3 here is CASSRRGGNQPQHF. The DNA for the CDR3 is TGCGCCAGCAGCCGCAGGGGTGGCAATCAGCCCCAGCATTTT.

This clone was counted only a few times. V and J are TRBV2 and TRBJ2-7; D is undetermined. Between the trimmed V and J ends, which lost 1 base and 3 bases, there was a span of 19 bases. This CDR3 comprises 17 residues. Germline CDR1 and CDR2: SNHLY and FYNNEI. As DNA, the CDR3 is TGTGCCAGCAGTGAAGGCCGCTTCGTCGCGTCTGACTACGAGCAGTACTTC. It codes for CASSEGRFVASDYEQYF.

V usage is TRBV18 and J usage is TRBJ2-3; 11 bases agree with TRBD2. CDR1 is KGHSH, CDR2 LQKENI, per germline. Trimming removed 1 base from V and 3 bases from J; junction bases left unmatched: 9. CDR3 length equals 18 residues. The CDR3: CASSPRMIAGGTTDTQYF. CDR3 nucleotide sequence: TGTGCCAGCTCACCACGAATGATAGCGGGGGGGACGACAGATACGCAGTATTTT. The full variable domain, with the rest looked up from reference TRBV18 and TRBJ2-3, is NAGVMQNPRHLVRRRGQEARLRCSPMKGHSHVYWYRQLPEEGLKFMVYLQKENIIDESGMPKERFSAEFPKEGPSILRIQQVVRGDSAAYFCASSPRMIAGGTTDTQYFGPGTRLTVL.

The CDR3 DNA is TGTGCCAGCAGCTTAATGCCAGCGGGGGGAAGAACAGATACGCAGTATTTT. It specifies CASSLMPAGGRTDTQYF. V gene TRBV7-3 combines with J gene TRBJ2-3; 9 nucleotides line up with TRBD2. CDR3 length: 17 amino acids. Germline V lookup: CDR1 SGHTA, CDR2 FQGTGA. The V gene end was trimmed by 1 base and the J gene end by 3 bases; junction bases not matched to a gene: 8. Full variable domain (missing parts from reference TRBV7-3 and TRBJ2-3): GAGVSQTPSNKVTEKGKYVELRCDPISGHTALYWYRQSLGQGPEFLIYFQGTGAADDSGLPNDRFFAVRPEGSVSTLKIQRTERGDSAVYLCASSLMPAGGRTDTQYFGPGTRLTVL.